These 22 T cell receptor beta chains were sequenced from one sample in a study of radiotherapy plus CTLA-4 blockade in lung cancer. Data came from immunoSEQ multiplex PCR; TCRdb stores just in-frame clones and leaves some out. Of some 110,000 clones listed, more than 70% are singletons. The source material was peripheral blood, sampled from a patient treated with radiotherapy plus ipilimumab. These receptors originate from a human donor with non-small cell lung cancer that progressed on radiotherapy plus ipilimumab. Some clones in this sample may be carry-over from other donors' samples.

V gene TRBV19 combines with J gene TRBJ1-1; TRBD1 might be the D (5 bases). This CDR3 has 14 amino acids. The V and J ends lost 7 bases and 4 bases respectively, with 16 bases between them. Germline V gene sequence: CDR1 LNHDA, CDR2 SQIVND (reference sequence). The CDR3 nucleotides read TGTGCCAGTACCGGGTTGCAGGGAATCACTGAAGCTTTCTTT. As protein: CASTGLQGITEAFF.

The chain has TRBV5-1 and TRBJ1-2; a possible D gene is TRBD1 (5 bases). The CDR3 sequence is 12 residues long. The V end was cut by 7 bases, the J end by 4 bases, with 11 bases between. CDR1 is SGHRS and CDR2 is YFSETQ in the germline V gene. CDR3 sequence: CASGDGPYGYTF. The CDR3 DNA is TGCGCCAGCGGGGACGGACCCTATGGCTACACCTTC.

The gene calls are TRBV7-3 and TRBJ2-1; 8 nucleotides agree with TRBD1. Trimming at V came to 4 bases and at J to 5 bases, leaving 1 base not matched to a gene. Per the germline V gene, CDR1 is SGHTA and CDR2 is FQGTGA. This CDR3 has 13 residues. CDR3 nucleotide sequence: TGTGCCAGCAGCTCGACAGGGGACAATGAGCAGTTCTTC. Translated, it gives CASSSTGDNEQFF.

This clone is a singleton in its sample. CDR3 residues: CASSLAGTGNRYEQYF. The CDR3 DNA sequence: TGTGCCAGCAGCTTGGCCGGGACAGGGAATCGATACGAGCAGTACTTC. V usage is TRBV5-8 and J usage is TRBJ2-7; 9 positions agree with TRBD1. The J segment lost 4 bases and the V segment lost 0 bases, leaving 8 bases of the junction unmatched. From germline, CDR1 is SGHTS and CDR2 YDEGEE. This CDR3 comprises 16 residues.

The chain is built from TRBV14 and TRBJ1-1; TRBD1 matches 7 bases. This CDR3 is built from 16 residues. Trimming took 6 bases from V and 1 from J; bases not matched to a gene: 11. Germline V gives CDR1 SGHDN, CDR2 FVKESK. CDR3 DNA: TGTGCCAGCAGTCCTATTGGGGGACAGAAGAACACTGAAGCTTTCTTT. Protein: CASSPIGGQKNTEAFF.

This clone was seen only once. V usage is TRBV5-1 and J usage is TRBJ2-1; TRBD1 agrees at 7 bases. CDR1 and CDR2 (germline): SGHRS, YFSETQ. The CDR3 runs 15 residues. The trim removed 0 bases at V and 9 bases at J, leaving 9 bases unmatched. CDR3 loop: CASSLGGQMRAEQFF. In nucleotides, the CDR3 is TGCGCCAGCAGCTTGGGGGGACAGATGAGGGCTGAGCAGTTCTTC.

The CDR3 nucleotides read TGTGCCAGCAGCTCCGGGGAAGACAGGTACAATGAGCAGTTCTTC. Protein sequence: CASSSGEDRYNEQFF. The chain couples TRBV5-8 to TRBJ2-1, with a possible D match to TRBD1 (6 bases). Looked up from germline, CDR1 is SGHTS and CDR2 is YDEGEE. The CDR3 sequence is 15 residues long. V lost 3 bases and J lost 4, with 14 bases in between.

This clone was counted a single time. The chain is built from TRBV7-9 and TRBJ2-3, with 13 nucleotides matching TRBD2. CDR1 is SEHNR and CDR2 is FQNEAQ in the germline V gene (reference sequence). The V and J ends lost 5 bases and 0 bases, in that order; junction bases with no gene match: 8. The CDR3 runs 18 residues. The CDR3 is CASSRTRLAGGSTDTQYF. The DNA for the CDR3 is TGTGCCAGCAGCCGTACTAGACTAGCGGGGGGTAGCACAGATACGCAGTATTTT.

In this sample, this clone turned up a few times. This chain joins TRBV7-9 and TRBJ1-2, with D perhaps TRBD1 (6 bases). V was pared by 5 bases and J by 8 bases, with 18 bases between. The length of the CDR3 is 14 residues. The germline V gene encodes CDR1 SEHNR and CDR2 FQNEAQ (reference sequence). The CDR3 DNA sequence: TGTGCCAGCAGCCGACCAGGGGAACTGTCCGGCTACACCTTC. Protein sequence: CASSRPGELSGYTF.

The rearrangement links TRBV19 to TRBJ2-3; D is undetermined. Trimming shortened V by 3 bases and J by 2 bases, and 21 bases separated the two germline ends. In germline, CDR1 is LNHDA, CDR2 SQIVND (reference sequence). CDR3 length: 18 residues. The CDR3 nucleotides read TGTGCCAGTAGTATCACCGTGCCCCCGGGTCCACCCACAGATACGCAGTATTTT. Encoded protein: CASSITVPPGPPTDTQYF.

The chain combines TRBV5-1 with TRBJ1-1; the match to TRBD1 covers 9 bases. Trimming cost V 2 bases and J 7 bases; bases outside gene matches: 6. The germline V gene encodes CDR1 SGHRS and CDR2 YFSETQ. There are 14 residues in the CDR3. In DNA, the CDR3 is TGCGCCAGCAGCTTAAGGACAGGGGACTTTGAAGCTTTCTTT. Translation: CASSLRTGDFEAFF. The full variable domain, rest sourced from reference TRBV5-1 and TRBJ1-1, is KAGVTQTPRYLIKTRGQQVTLSCSPISGHRSVSWYQQTPGQGLQFLFEYFSETQRNKGNFPGRFSGRQFSNSRSEMNVSTLELGDSALYLCASSLRTGDFEAFFGQGTRLTVV.

The chain is built from TRBV5-1 and TRBJ2-2, with D maybe TRBD1 (6 bases). The ends were cut back, 4 bases at V and 3 bases at J, with 16 bases in the middle. The CDR3 has 16 residues. Per germline, CDR1 SGHRS and CDR2 YFSETQ. CDR3 coding DNA: TGCGCCAGCAGCCAACAGGGATTGACGGACACCGGGGAGCTGTTTTTT. Translation: CASSQQGLTDTGELFF.

V and J are TRBV29-1 and TRBJ2-2; 10 bases fit TRBD2. With 7 bases clipped from V and 1 base from J, the junction kept 6 bases outside the gene matches. CDR1 SQVTM and CDR2 ANQGSEA come from the germline V gene. CDR3 length equals 15 residues. CDR3 nucleotides: TGCAGCGGTGGGAGCGGGGGGGAGAACACCGGGGAGCTGTTTTTT. Protein: CSGGSGGENTGELFF.

The V call is TRBV27, the J call TRBJ1-2, with D uncertain. The CDR3 sequence is 12 residues long. Between the trimmed V and J ends, which lost 6 bases and 2 bases, there was a span of 7 bases. Germline CDR1 and CDR2: MNHEY and SMNVEV (reference sequence). The CDR3 loop reads CASRRDNYGYTF. As DNA, the CDR3 is TGTGCCAGCAGGCGAGACAACTATGGCTACACCTTC.

A few counts support this clone. This sequence joins TRBV6-1 and TRBJ2-2, with D uncertain. This CDR3 comprises 13 residues. From germline, CDR1 is MNHNS and CDR2 SASEGT. V lost 7 bases, J lost 3 bases, and 9 bases lay in between. For the CDR3, the DNA is TGTGCCAGCACGCTAGAATACACCGGGGAGCTGTTTTTT. This codes for CASTLEYTGELFF.

The rearrangement links TRBV7-2 to TRBJ2-1; the D gene is possibly TRBD2 (7 bases). This CDR3 region has 14 residues. The V end lost 3 bases, the J end lost 9 bases, and 15 bases lay between the germline ends. The germline CDR1 and CDR2 sequences are SGHTA and FQGNSA. The CDR3 is CASSFGGAVREQFF. Written as DNA, the CDR3 is TGTGCCAGCAGCTTTGGGGGGGCAGTACGTGAGCAGTTCTTC.

This clone has just one count. V usage is TRBV5-1 and J usage is TRBJ2-7; 7 nucleotides agree with TRBD1. Germline CDR1 SGHRS, CDR2 YFSETQ. The CDR3 extends over 14 amino acids. Trimming cost V 4 bases and J 6 bases; bases outside gene matches: 10. CDR3 in amino acids: CASSRTQGLGEQYF. The CDR3, as DNA: TGCGCCAGCAGCAGAACACAGGGGTTGGGCGAGCAGTACTTC.

The chain joins TRBV10-3 to TRBJ2-7; TRBD1 is a possible D gene (5 bases). Trimming left V 6 bases short and J 3 bases short, with 12 bases between. CDR3 length equals 13 residues. Germline V gene lookup returns CDR1 ENHRY and CDR2 SYGVKD. The CDR3 DNA follows: TGTGCCATCAGCCAAATTACAGGCTACGAGCAGTACTTC. Encoded protein: CAISQITGYEQYF.

This clone appeared once. V and J are TRBV12-2 and TRBJ1-1; the table names TRBD1, a call not compared with the DNA. TRBV12-2 is listed as a pseudogene. The CDR3 covers 15 residues. The CDR3 loop is CASRRHRATNTEAFF. The CDR3 DNA is TGTGCAAGTCGGCGCCACAGGGCCACGAACACTGAAGCTTTCTTT.

This rearrangement joins TRBV7-2 to TRBJ2-5; D is possibly TRBD1 (5 bases). Trimming cost V 4 bases and J 5 bases, with 17 bases left between them. The CDR3 runs to 15 residues. Looked up from germline, CDR1 is SGHTA and CDR2 is FQGNSA. The CDR3 here is CASSSVRAPRETQYF. The CDR3 DNA follows: TGTGCCAGCAGCTCCGTCAGGGCCCCCCGGGAGACCCAGTACTTC.

For the CDR3, the DNA is TGCGCCAGCAGCTTGGAGGGCGCGGGCACCGGGGAGCTGTTTTTT. It specifies CASSLEGAGTGELFF. This chain uses TRBV5-1 with TRBJ2-2, with a tentative D call TRBD2 (5 bases). The CDR3 loop spans 15 amino acids. Germline V gene sequence: CDR1 SGHRS, CDR2 YFSETQ. V was trimmed by 0 bases and J by 4 bases, leaving 10 bases between them.

The chain employs TRBV2 and TRBJ2-3; weak D call: TRBD1 (6 bases). Trimming removed 8 bases at V and 2 bases at J, with 14 bases between. Germline V lookup: CDR1 SNHLY, CDR2 FYNNEI. CDR3 length equals 14 residues. CDR3 region: CASSDSSYTDTQYF. In DNA form, the CDR3 reads TGTGCCAGCTCGGACAGCTCTTACACAGATACGCAGTATTTT.